The 19 T cell receptor beta chains below all came from one sample that was sequenced in a study of PD-1 blockade in classical Hodgkin lymphoma (dated by TCRdb to about 2020). In light of the paper, this sample's time point label describes: cycle 2 day 1 (C2D1) of nivolumab. Every trial patient had relapsed after autologous stem cell transplantation, and cohorts A, B and C differed in prior brentuximab vedotin exposure. Library generation was performed with the immunoSEQ multiplex PCR assay. Held by TCRdb, this immuneACCESS table contains in-frame sequences only and omits some clones. Under half of the omission traces to an unresolved V gene where checked; the cause of the rest is unknown. For this sample there are 20,000 to 25,000 clones; around four fifths appear just once. The ten largest clonotypes hold under 20% of the sample. Sequenced here: peripheral blood mononuclear cells (PBMCs), sampled before the second cycle of nivolumab. The receptors here all came from a human donor with classical Hodgkin lymphoma.

The V call is TRBV7-8, the J call TRBJ2-7, with D unclear. The germline V gene has CDR1 SGHVS and CDR2 FQNEAQ. CDR3 length equals 15 residues. Trimming stripped 2 bases from V and 4 bases from J, with 15 bases between. In DNA form, the CDR3 reads TGTGCCAGCAGCTTAAGGGTTGGGTGGGCATACGAGCAGTACTTC. Translated: CASSLRVGWAYEQYF.

This clone was seen a handful of times. This sequence joins TRBV5-1 and TRBJ1-1; maybe TRBD1 (6 bases). Trimming stripped 6 bases from V and 7 bases from J, with 19 bases between. Per the germline V gene, CDR1 is SGHRS and CDR2 is YFSETQ. This CDR3 comprises 14 residues. CDR3 nucleotides: TGCGCCAGCAATGAGATAATTGGGGGCGGTGAAGCTTTCTTT. Its translation is CASNEIIGGGEAFF.

The genes are TRBV7-2 and TRBJ1-6; no clear D. V was cut by 1 base and J by 6 bases, with 10 bases left in between. This CDR3 contains 15 residues. CDR1 and CDR2 from the germline V gene are SGHTA and FQGNSA. The CDR3 DNA reads TGTGCCAGCAGCTTAGGATCACAGACTAATTCACCCCTCCACTTT. It yields the protein CASSLGSQTNSPLHF. The complete variable domain, with remaining parts taken from reference TRBV7-2 and TRBJ1-6, reads GAGVSQSPSNKVTEKGKDVELRCDPISGHTALYWYRQSLGQGLEFLIYFQGNSAPDKSGLPSDRFSAERTGGSVSTLTIQRTQQEDSAVYLCASSLGSQTNSPLHFGNGTRLTVT.

The sample holds a few counts of this clone. The chain links TRBV7-2 to TRBJ2-3; D unclear. Between the trimmed V and J ends, which lost 1 base and 2 bases, there was a span of 13 bases. CDR1 and CDR2 (germline): SGHTA, FQGNSA. The CDR3 has 16 residues. CDR3 nucleotide sequence: TGTGCCAGCAGCTTAGGGGCCATGAGTCTCACAGATACGCAGTATTTT. Amino acids: CASSLGAMSLTDTQYF.

In its sample, this clone was seen once. This rearrangement joins TRBV9 to TRBJ2-2, with 13 bases that match TRBD2. Germline V gene data show CDR1 as SGDLS and CDR2 as YYNGEE. V lost 4 bases and J lost 6; bases outside the gene matches: 6. This CDR3 contains 16 residues. The DNA of the CDR3 is TGTGCCAGCAGCTCCAGGACTAGCGGGAGCCCCGGGGAGCTGTTTTTT. Protein product: CASSSRTSGSPGELFF.

This chain uses TRBV5-1 with TRBJ1-4, with TRBD1 as a possible D gene (5 bases). The CDR3 covers 15 residues. Deletions cut 3 bases from V and 3 bases from J, with 12 bases between. CDR1 and CDR2 from the germline V gene are SGHRS and YFSETQ. Here the CDR3 DNA reads TGCGCCAGCAGCTACCGGGGCGGAGCTAATGAAAAACTGTTTTTT. It yields the protein CASSYRGGANEKLFF.

The chain has TRBV19 and TRBJ1-2; D remains ambiguous. Germline V CDR1 and CDR2: LNHDA, SQIVND (reference sequence). Deletions cut 1 base from V and 8 bases from J, with 14 bases between. The CDR3 sequence is 14 residues long. CDR3 coding DNA: TGTGCCAGTAGTATAGCGACTACCCGGGTCGGCTACACCTTC. Protein sequence: CASSIATTRVGYTF.

The V call is TRBV2, the J call TRBJ1-2; D is perhaps TRBD1 (5 bases). This CDR3 has 15 residues. Between the trimmed V and J ends, which lost 2 bases and 4 bases, there was a span of 14 bases. The germline CDR1 and CDR2 sequences are SNHLY and FYNNEI. CDR3 bases: TGTGCCAGCAGTGAATTCCAGGGTGTTCTCTATGGCTACACCTTC. Translated, it gives CASSEFQGVLYGYTF.

The V call is TRBV5-1, the J call TRBJ1-1, with D unclear. CDR1 and CDR2 (germline): SGHRS, YFSETQ. There are 15 residues in the CDR3. The V end was cut by 0 bases, the J end by 0 bases, with 9 bases between. CDR3 sequence (DNA): TGCGCCAGCAGCTTGGTTGCGGACGTGAACACTGAAGCTTTCTTT. Amino acid sequence: CASSLVADVNTEAFF.

The chain is built from TRBV27 and TRBJ1-2; 7 nucleotides line up with TRBD1. CDR3 length equals 18 residues. In germline, CDR1 is MNHEY, CDR2 SMNVEV (reference sequence). V trimming: 0 bases; J trimming: 1 base; junction bases outside the gene matches: 11. CDR3 protein: CASSLSIGTANLNYGYTF. The CDR3 DNA reads as TGTGCCAGCAGTTTATCGATAGGGACAGCTAATCTTAACTATGGCTACACCTTC.

The rearrangement uses TRBV14 and TRBJ2-5; TRBD2 matches 10 bases. From germline, CDR1 is SGHDN and CDR2 FVKESK. V was pared by 2 bases and J by 4 bases, with 7 bases of the junction left unmatched. The CDR3 is 16 amino acids. This CDR3 reads CASSQRWLAGVETQYF. The CDR3 DNA reads as TGTGCCAGCAGCCAACGTTGGCTAGCGGGAGTAGAGACCCAGTACTTC. Combining the CDR3 with reference TRBV14 and TRBJ2-5 gives the whole variable domain EAGVTQFPSHSVIEKGQTVTLRCDPISGHDNLYWYRRVMGKEIKFLLHFVKESKQDESGMPNNRFLAERTGGTYSTLKVQPAELEDSGVYFCASSQRWLAGVETQYFGPGTRLLVL.

The V and J genes are TRBV12-5 and TRBJ2-3; 8 bases agree with TRBD2. Germline CDR1 is LGHNT and CDR2 is FRNRAP. V trimming: 6 bases; J trimming: 3 bases; junction bases outside the gene matches: 5. The CDR3 is 14 residues long. The CDR3 DNA is TGTGCTAGTGGCGGGGGGGCCCGTACAGATACGCAGTATTTT. Protein product: CASGGGARTDTQYF.

The sample holds one count of this clone. The genes are TRBV5-1 and TRBJ1-2; 8 positions agree with TRBD1. V gave up 0 bases and J gave up 7 bases; unmatched junction bases: 5. Germline values: CDR1 SGHRS, CDR2 YFSETQ. This CDR3 contains 14 residues. The CDR3 loop is CASSLGQGASGYTF. In nucleotides, the CDR3 is TGCGCCAGCAGCTTGGGGCAGGGGGCCTCTGGCTACACCTTC.

This clone was detected a few times. V and J are TRBV7-2 and TRBJ1-1, with 7 bases fitting TRBD1. The CDR3 is made up of 17 amino acids. Germline V gives CDR1 SGHTA, CDR2 FQGNSA. The V segment lost 5 bases and the J segment 4 bases; nucleotides outside the gene matches: 16. DNA for the CDR3: TGTGCCAGCAGCCCCCTAGACAGGGCTACTGAGACCACTGAAGCTTTCTTT. It is translated as CASSPLDRATETTEAFF.

The chain recombines TRBV11-2 with TRBJ1-5; D may be TRBD1 (6 bases). Trimming pared 2 bases from V and 3 bases from J, leaving 11 bases between. The CDR3 sequence is 15 residues long. Germline V CDR1 and CDR2: SGHAT, FQNNGV. In DNA form, the CDR3 reads TGTGCCAGCAGCTTATACAGGGCGGACAATCAGCCCCAGCATTTT. Its translation: CASSLYRADNQPQHF.

This sequence joins TRBV6-5 and TRBJ1-3; D is unresolved. The CDR3 covers 16 residues. The germline V and J ends were trimmed by 0 bases and 0 bases, with 9 bases remaining between them. The germline V gene encodes CDR1 MNHEY and CDR2 SVGAGI. The CDR3 bases are TGTGCCAGCAGTTACTCGTTTTGGGGCTCTGGAAACACCATATATTTT. This gives the protein CASSYSFWGSGNTIYF.

The chain links TRBV6-5 to TRBJ2-7, with unresolved D. CDR1 MNHEY and CDR2 SVGAGI come from the germline V gene. This CDR3 region has 13 residues. V was pared by 4 bases and J by 3 bases, with 10 bases between. The CDR3 loop is CASSFGSDYEQYV. The DNA of the CDR3 is TGTGCCAGCAGTTTCGGGTCTGACTACGAGCAGTACGTC.

The chain uses TRBV7-2 and TRBJ2-7; 8 nucleotides line up with TRBD1. The CDR3 is 15 residues long. Germline-derived CDR1 and CDR2 are SGHTA and FQGNSA. V lost 1 base, J lost 0 bases, and 2 bases stayed unmatched. CDR3: CASSLVGTGSYEQYV. The CDR3, as DNA: TGTGCCAGCAGCTTAGTTGGGACAGGCTCCTACGAGCAGTACGTC.

The chain joins TRBV19 to TRBJ1-5, with D tentatively TRBD1 (5 bases). From germline, CDR1 is LNHDA and CDR2 SQIVND (reference sequence). The V and J ends lost 3 bases and 8 bases respectively, with 14 bases between them. The length of the CDR3 is 14 residues. The CDR3 region has the DNA TGTGCCAGTAGTATGGGGCCGTTGGGGGAGCCCCAGCATTTT. Its protein is CASSMGPLGEPQHF.